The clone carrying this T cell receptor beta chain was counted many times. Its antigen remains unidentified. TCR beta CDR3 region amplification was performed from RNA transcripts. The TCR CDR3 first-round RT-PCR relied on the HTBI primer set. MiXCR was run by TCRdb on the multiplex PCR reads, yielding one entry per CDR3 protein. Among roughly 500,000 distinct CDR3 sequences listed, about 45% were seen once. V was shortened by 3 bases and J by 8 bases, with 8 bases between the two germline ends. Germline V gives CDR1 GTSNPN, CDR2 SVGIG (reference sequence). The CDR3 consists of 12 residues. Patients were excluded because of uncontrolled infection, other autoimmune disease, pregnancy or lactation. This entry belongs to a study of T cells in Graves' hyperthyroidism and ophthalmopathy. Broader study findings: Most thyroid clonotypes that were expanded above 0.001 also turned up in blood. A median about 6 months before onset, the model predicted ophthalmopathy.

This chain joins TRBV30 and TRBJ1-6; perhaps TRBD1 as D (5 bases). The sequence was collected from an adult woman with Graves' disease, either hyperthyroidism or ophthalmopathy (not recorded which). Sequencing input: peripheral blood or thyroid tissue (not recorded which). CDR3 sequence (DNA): TGTGCCTGGAGACAGGCTGATTCACCCCTCCACTTT. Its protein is CAWRQADSPLHF.